This T cell receptor beta chain comes out of a study of shared clonotypes between healthy human individuals. Nashville, Tennessee was home to all donors, each a Caucasian adult. A remark on this clone: Its antigen is unidentified.

Study results and caveats: There were few donors, and this limited the genetic and exposure-history diversity represented.

Trimming stripped 2 bases from V and 9 bases from J, with 14 bases between. The germline V gene has CDR1 LGHNA and CDR2 YNFKEQ. CDR3 length equals 14 residues. Per the study methods: Sequence data from immunoSEQ were junction-only and lacked quality scores; consequently, filtering differed. TCRdb's table, derived via immunoSEQ multiplex PCR, lists solely in-frame clones and lacks some. V and J calls and clone size come straight from that table; D and trimming were deduced from the DNA. The data show under 1,100,000 clones, more than 60% seen once. The chain joins TRBV4-2 to TRBJ1-5; D is undetermined. The specimen was memory CD4+ T cells sorted from blood. Stated subset: CD45RA-negative fraction. The origin of this receptor is a man aged 18 to 29 in good health. The chain's CDR3 is CASSQRSSLGPQHF. CDR3 bases: TGTGCCAGCAGCCAACGGTCGAGTTTAGGGCCCCAGCATTTT.